This TCR beta chain is from a study of blood T cell repertoires in COVID-19. Under the authors' procedure: Amplification of reference gene primers provided the estimated nucleated cell counts. Produced via immunoSEQ multiplex PCR; TCRdb's table is partial and in-frame only. V, J and clone size derive from that table, while D and trimming were established from the DNA sequence. The sample has about 290,000 clones; around 92% are singletons. The CDR3 has 16 residues. Germline V gene sequence: CDR1 MNHNS, CDR2 SASEGT. Unmatched junction bases numbered 8, after V lost 2 bases and J lost 7 bases. This clone was recorded only once.

This receptor was taken from a woman aged 25-40 years with COVID-19, enrolled during active disease. The sample was peripheral blood. The chain links TRBV6-1 to TRBJ2-1; 10 bases agree with TRBD1. CDR3 in amino acids: CASSERLGQGRNEQFF. CDR3 DNA: TGTGCCAGCAGTGAACGGCTGGGACAGGGGAGAAATGAGCAGTTCTTC.